Each of the 16 T cell receptor beta chains below was sequenced from the same sample in a study of T cell responses to AZD1222 COVID-19 vaccine listed by TCRdb under 2021. The intended sense of this specimen's time point label: baseline before first vaccination. Library creation used the immunoSEQ multiplex PCR assay. TCRdb took over this immuneACCESS table, retaining in-frame rearrangements with V and J assigned. Such tables are incomplete; in checked studies, under half of the missing clones stem from an unresolved V gene, and the remainder is unexplained. For this sample the table gives roughly 120,000 clones, of which more than 80% were detected only once. The biggest ten clones account for under 5% of the sample. The sample consisted of peripheral blood, taken on day 0 of AZD1222 vaccination. Every receptor here comes from an adult in good health.

The chain recombines TRBV12-3 or TRBV12-4 with TRBJ1-6, with no clear D. The length of the CDR3 is 12 residues. The V end was cut by 5 bases, the J end by 5 bases, with 4 bases between. The CDR3 here is CASSRHNSPLHF. The CDR3 DNA reads TGTGCCAGCAGTCGGCATAATTCACCCCTCCACTTT.

This chain uses TRBV2 with TRBJ2-6; D is unresolved. The CDR3 extends over 13 amino acids. The V and J ends lost 8 bases and 0 bases respectively, with 5 bases between them. Germline V lookup: CDR1 SNHLY, CDR2 FYNNEI. The chain's CDR3 is CASFLSGANVLTF. CDR3 nucleotides: TGTGCCAGCTTCCTCTCTGGGGCCAACGTCCTGACTTTC.

The chain combines TRBV28 with TRBJ2-7; D is perhaps TRBD1 (6 bases). CDR3 length equals 15 residues. Trimming took 6 bases from V and 4 from J, leaving 19 bases between them. Germline V gene sequence: CDR1 MDHEN, CDR2 SYDVKM. CDR3 region: CASSQNLRGRYEQYF. CDR3 bases: TGTGCCAGCAGCCAAAACCTCAGGGGAAGATACGAGCAGTACTTC.

This clone was seen once. The rearrangement joins TRBV7-9 to TRBJ2-5; TRBD1 aligns across 7 bases. Per germline, CDR1 SEHNR and CDR2 FQNEAQ (reference sequence). V was pared by 4 bases and J by 2 bases, with 4 bases of the junction left unmatched. The CDR3 loop spans 14 amino acids. CDR3 loop: CASSSTGKQETQYF. The CDR3 nucleotides are TGTGCCAGCAGCTCGACAGGGAAACAAGAGACCCAGTACTTC.

This chain links TRBV7-2 with TRBJ2-4; D is possibly TRBD1 or TRBD2 (5 bases each). V was clipped by 7 bases and J by 9 bases, with 16 bases between them. The length of the CDR3 is 13 residues. CDR1 SGHTA and CDR2 FQGNSA come from the germline V gene. CDR3 coding DNA: TGTGCCAGCACAACCTACCTGGGGACCATTCAGTACTTC. Amino acid sequence: CASTTYLGTIQYF.

This rearrangement joins TRBV6-1 to TRBJ1-5; D is unresolved. Germline CDR1 and CDR2: MNHNS and SASEGT. The CDR3 is made up of 16 amino acids. The germline V and J ends were trimmed by 3 bases and 2 bases, with 14 bases remaining between them. CDR3 sequence: CASSDLSGIGNQPQHF. The CDR3, as DNA: TGTGCCAGCAGTGACCTAAGTGGAATTGGCAATCAGCCCCAGCATTTT.

This chain joins TRBV30 and TRBJ1-1; D may be TRBD1 (6 bases). Germline V lookup: CDR1 GTSNPN, CDR2 SVGIG (reference sequence). V dropped 0 bases and J dropped 7 bases, with 9 bases sitting between them. The CDR3 extends over 12 amino acids. Here the CDR3 reads CAWSVGAGEAFF. DNA for the CDR3: TGTGCCTGGAGTGTGGGGGCAGGTGAAGCTTTCTTT. Together with reference TRBV30 and TRBJ1-1, the CDR3 gives the full variable domain: SQTIHQWPATLVQPVGSPLSLECTVEGTSNPNLYWYRQAAGRGLQLLFYSVGIGQISSEVPQNLSASRPQDRQFILSSKKLLLSDSGFYLCAWSVGAGEAFFGQGTRLTVV.

The chain combines TRBV10-3 with TRBJ1-1; D is uncertain. CDR3 length: 13 amino acids. Germline V lookup: CDR1 ENHRY, CDR2 SYGVKD. V was cut by 2 bases and J by 1 base, with 5 bases left in between. The CDR3 region is CAISEVPNTEAFF. The CDR3 bases are TGTGCCATCAGTGAGGTCCCGAACACTGAAGCTTTCTTT.

CDR3 loop: CASSVQRPQETQYF. Written as DNA, the CDR3 is TGTGCCAGCAGTGTGCAGAGACCTCAAGAGACCCAGTACTTC. This sequence joins TRBV2 and TRBJ2-5; unclear D gene. V lost 4 bases and J lost 2, with 11 bases in between. The CDR3 has 14 amino acids. Germline V CDR1 and CDR2: SNHLY, FYNNEI. The variable domain in full, completed from reference TRBV2 and TRBJ2-5, reads EPEVTQTPSHQVTQMGQEVILRCVPISNHLYFYWYRQILGQKVEFLVSFYNNEISEKSEIFDDQFSVERPDGSNFTLKIRSTKLEDSAMYFCASSVQRPQETQYFGPGTRLLVL.

This chain connects TRBV29-1 to TRBJ2-5, with TRBD1 as a possible D gene (6 bases). The CDR3 contains 17 residues. Germline CDR1 SQVTM, CDR2 ANQGSEA. The germline V and J ends were trimmed by 7 bases and 2 bases, with 26 bases remaining between them. The CDR3 nucleotides are TGCAGCGCTGATAAGTACAGGGCCACCTTCAATCAAGAGACCCAGTACTTC. It encodes CSADKYRATFNQETQYF.

As to this clone: This CDR3 is also generated by other DNA sequences in the sample. This chain uses TRBV4-1 with TRBJ2-7; D possibly corresponds to TRBD1 (5 bases). Germline V CDR1 and CDR2: MGHRA, YSYEKL. V lost 0 bases to trimming and J lost 2 bases, with 11 bases between them. The CDR3 loop spans 15 amino acids. In nucleotides, the CDR3 is TGCGCCAGCAGCCAAGATTTCCCAGGGCCCTACGAGCAGTACTTC. Translating it yields CASSQDFPGPYEQYF.

V usage is TRBV6-4 and J usage is TRBJ2-2, with D perhaps TRBD1 or TRBD2 (5 bases each). This CDR3 comprises 15 residues. Germline V lookup: CDR1 MRHNA, CDR2 SNTAGT. Trimming stripped 6 bases from V and 3 bases from J, with 14 bases between. In nucleotides, the CDR3 is TGTGCCAGCAGAGGGACGGGTTCTTACACCGGGGAGCTGTTTTTT. Amino acid sequence: CASRGTGSYTGELFF.

This chain links TRBV2 with TRBJ2-7; 11 bases line up with TRBD1. V dropped 8 bases and J dropped 3; count of bases not matched to a gene: 6. The CDR3 is 14 amino acids. Germline CDR1 reads SNHLY; CDR2 reads FYNNEI. Here the CDR3 reads CASGKGQGVYEQYF. In DNA, the CDR3 is TGTGCCAGCGGGAAGGGACAGGGGGTCTACGAGCAGTACTTC.

V is TRBV18 and J is TRBJ1-1; no firm D call. Per germline, CDR1 KGHSH and CDR2 LQKENI. V was cut by 6 bases and J by 3 bases, with 11 bases left in between. The length of the CDR3 is 13 residues. The CDR3 DNA sequence: TGTGCCAGCTCCAAACAAGGAGACACTGAAGCTTTCTTT. Translated, it gives CASSKQGDTEAFF.

The V gene is TRBV6-6, the J gene TRBJ1-1; possibly TRBD1 for D (6 bases). The ends were cut back, 2 bases at V and 5 bases at J, with 18 bases in the middle. Germline assignment: CDR1 MNHNY and CDR2 SVGAGI (reference sequence). This CDR3 is 16 amino acids long. The DNA for the CDR3 is TGTGCCAGCAGTTACCCAGAGGGACTGAGGGGGACTGAAGCTTTCTTT. This translates into CASSYPEGLRGTEAFF.

The sample holds one count of this clone. This chain joins TRBV11-2 and TRBJ1-4; 7 bases are a match to TRBD1. CDR1 is SGHAT and CDR2 is FQNNGV in the germline V gene. The CDR3 is 13 residues long. V gave up 5 bases and J gave up 5 bases; unmatched junction bases: 2. The CDR3 is CASSRDRNEKLFF. CDR3 bases: TGTGCCAGCAGCCGGGACAGAAATGAAAAACTGTTTTTT.